These T cell receptor beta chains were read from a single sample in a study of identical twins. Each CDR3 protein gets one entry after TCRdb re-called the 5' RACE reads with MiXCR. The sample shows nearly 650,000 distinct CDR3 sequences, 7% to 7.5% of them seen only once. This same sample was also part of a study on yellow fever vaccine responses in identical twins.

The sequencing sample was made of PBMCs. These receptors all come from a woman younger than 30 in good health. The CDR3 runs from the conserved cysteine through the conserved F or W. The D gene is left open where the match is weak. Clone size is not always given. Where it is, it says once, few, many or a class for expanded clones.

>TRBV12-3/TRBV12-4|many|-|TRBJ1-3
TGTGCCAGCAGCCGGGACCCAAGGGACACCATATATTTT
CASSRDPRDTIYF
>TRBV3-1|few|-|TRBJ1-1
TGTGCCAGCAGCCAATTAGGAGGGGAGCGGGTGGCTTTCTTT
CASSQLGGERVAFF
>TRBV12-3/TRBV12-4|-|TRBD2|TRBJ2-1
TGTGCCAGCAGTTTAATAGCGGGAGGGATCAATGAGCAGTTCTTC
CASSLIAGGINEQFF
>TRBV7-9|-|TRBD1|TRBJ2-2
TGTGCCAGCAGCCCGGACAGGGGGGAGCTGTTTTTT
CASSPDRGELFF
>TRBV28|-|-|TRBJ2-5
TGTGCCAGCAGTTCAATCCGGACGGAAAGACAAGAGACCCAGTACTTC
CASSSIRTERQETQYF
>TRBV3-1|many|-|TRBJ2-2
TGTGCCAGCAGCCAAAGGGGTGAAACCGGGGAGCTGTTTTTT
CASSQRGETGELFF
>TRBV18|many|-|TRBJ2-2
TGTGCCAGCCCAGGGGGGGCCGTCGGGGAGCTGTTTTTT
CASPGGAVGELFF
>TRBV5-4|few|TRBD1|TRBJ1-1
TGTGCCAGCAGCTGGATGGGACAGGTCAAGAATACTGAAGCTTTCTTT
CASSWMGQVKNTEAFF
>TRBV5-1|many|TRBD1|TRBJ1-5
TGCGCCAGCAGCGTCCCGGGACAGGGAAATCAGCCCCAGCATTTT
CASSVPGQGNQPQHF
>TRBV5-1|few|-|TRBJ2-7
TGCGCCAGCAGCTTGGATCCGGATCCCTCCTACGAGCAGTACTTC
CASSLDPDPSYEQYF
>TRBV11-2|many|-|TRBJ2-5
TGTGCCAGCAGCTTACAATCAGCTAGCCGCGAGACCCAGTACTTC
CASSLQSASRETQYF
>TRBV7-6|many|TRBD2|TRBJ2-2
TGTGCCAGCAGCTCACAGACTAGCGGGAGTTACACCGGGGAGCTGTTTTTT
CASSSQTSGSYTGELFF
>TRBV6-1|few|TRBD2|TRBJ2-7
TGTGCCAGCAGTATCGGGACTAGCGGGAGCTACGAGCAGTACTTC
CASSIGTSGSYEQYF
>TRBV25-1|many|-|TRBJ2-1
TGTGCCAGCAGTGAGCTTCGGGGAGAGCAGTTCTTC
CASSELRGEQFF
>TRBV28|few|TRBD1|TRBJ2-7
TGTGCCAGCAGGTTCTTTGGGACAGGGGGACCCTACGAGCAGTACTTC
CASRFFGTGGPYEQYF
>TRBV6-1|-|-|TRBJ1-2
TGTGCCAGCAGCAACACAAAACAGGGCCGAGCTAACTATGGCTACACCTTC
CASSNTKQGRANYGYTF
>TRBV12-5|-|-|TRBJ1-2
TGTGCTAGTGGCGCAGGTTCTAACTATGGCTACACCTTC
CASGAGSNYGYTF
>TRBV9|few|TRBD2|TRBJ2-1
TGTGCCAGCAGCGCACCCCGTTGGGCTAGCGGGGGGGCCAGTGAGCAGTTCTTC
CASSAPRWASGGASEQFF
>TRBV19|-|-|TRBJ1-5
TGTGCCAGTAGTAGTATACCCTGGACGGGACATACTCTTGGAAATCAGCCCCAGCATTTT
CASSSIPWTGHTLGNQPQHF
>TRBV6-2/TRBV6-3|few|-|TRBJ1-2
TGTGCCAGCACCATGGGACGGATAACTGGCTACACCTTC
CASTMGRITGYTF
>TRBV6-5|-|-|TRBJ1-2
TGTGCCAGCAGTTCCCCCACCGGACATAGTCCTAACTATGGCTACACCTTC
CASSSPTGHSPNYGYTF
>TRBV3-1|many|-|TRBJ2-7
TGTGCCAGCAGCCCTCGGGATGTTTTTTACGAGCAGTACTTC
CASSPRDVFYEQYF
>TRBV3-1|many|-|TRBJ1-6
TGTGCCAGCAGCCAAGGGATCTATAATTCACCCCTCCACTTT
CASSQGIYNSPLHF
>TRBV12-3/TRBV12-4|many|TRBD2|TRBJ2-7
TGTGCCAGCAGGCTAGGCGGGAGAAGCCTCGAGCAGTACTTC
CASRLGGRSLEQYF
>TRBV4-1|-|-|TRBJ1-5
TGCGCCAGCAGTCAAGGAGTCGGGGGGGCCAATCAGCCCCAGCATTTT
CASSQGVGGANQPQHF
>TRBV24-1|few|-|TRBJ1-1
TGTGCCACCAGTGACTCTACAGCGAACACTGAAGCTTTCTTT
CATSDSTANTEAFF
>TRBV12-3/TRBV12-4|few|-|TRBJ2-5
TGTGCCAGCAGTACCAGGTACCAAGAGACCCAGTACTTC
CASSTRYQETQYF
>TRBV29-1|-|-|TRBJ2-7
TGCAGCGTTGAGGCCAGGGGTTTTGAGCAGTACTTC
CSVEARGFEQYF